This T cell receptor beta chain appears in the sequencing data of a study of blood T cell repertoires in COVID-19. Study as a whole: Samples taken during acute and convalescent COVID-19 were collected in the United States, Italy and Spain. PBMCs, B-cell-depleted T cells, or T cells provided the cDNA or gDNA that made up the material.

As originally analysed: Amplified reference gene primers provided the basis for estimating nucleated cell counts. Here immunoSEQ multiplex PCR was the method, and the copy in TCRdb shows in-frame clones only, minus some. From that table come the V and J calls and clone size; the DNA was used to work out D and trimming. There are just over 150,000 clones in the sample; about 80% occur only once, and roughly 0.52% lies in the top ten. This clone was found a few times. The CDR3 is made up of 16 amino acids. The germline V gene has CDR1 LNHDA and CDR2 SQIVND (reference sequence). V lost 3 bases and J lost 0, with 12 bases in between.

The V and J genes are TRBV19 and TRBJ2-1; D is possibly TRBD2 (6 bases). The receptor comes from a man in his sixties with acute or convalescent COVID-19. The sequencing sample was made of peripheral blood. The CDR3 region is CASSMGGPISYNEQFF. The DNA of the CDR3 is TGTGCCAGTAGTATGGGGGGACCGATCTCCTACAATGAGCAGTTCTTC. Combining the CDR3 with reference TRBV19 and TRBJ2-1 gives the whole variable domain DGGITQSPKYLFRKEGQNVTLSCEQNLNHDAMYWYRQDPGQGLRLIYYSQIVNDFQKGDIAEGYSVSREKKESFPLTVTSAQKNPTAFYLCASSMGGPISYNEQFFGPGTRLTVL.